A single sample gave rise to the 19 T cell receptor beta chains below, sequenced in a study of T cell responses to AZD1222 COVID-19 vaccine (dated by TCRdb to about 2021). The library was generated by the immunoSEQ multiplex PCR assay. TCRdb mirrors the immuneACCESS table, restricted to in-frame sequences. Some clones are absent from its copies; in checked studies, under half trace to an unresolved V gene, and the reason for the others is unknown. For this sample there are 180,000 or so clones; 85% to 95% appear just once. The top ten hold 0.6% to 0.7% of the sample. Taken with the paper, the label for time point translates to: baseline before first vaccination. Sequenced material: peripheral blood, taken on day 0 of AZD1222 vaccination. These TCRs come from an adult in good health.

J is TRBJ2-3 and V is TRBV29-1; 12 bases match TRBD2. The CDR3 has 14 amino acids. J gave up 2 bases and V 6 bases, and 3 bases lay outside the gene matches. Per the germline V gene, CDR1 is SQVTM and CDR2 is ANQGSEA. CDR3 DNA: TGCAGCGTGAGACTAGCGGGGGACACAGATACGCAGTATTTT. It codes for CSVRLAGDTDTQYF.

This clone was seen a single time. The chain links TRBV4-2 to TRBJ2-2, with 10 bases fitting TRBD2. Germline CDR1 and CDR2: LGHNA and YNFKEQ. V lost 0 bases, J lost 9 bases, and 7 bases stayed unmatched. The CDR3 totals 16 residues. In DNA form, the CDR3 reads TGTGCCAGCAGCCAAGACCCTAGCGGGAGCTTCAGGGAGCTGTTTTTT. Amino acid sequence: CASSQDPSGSFRELFF.

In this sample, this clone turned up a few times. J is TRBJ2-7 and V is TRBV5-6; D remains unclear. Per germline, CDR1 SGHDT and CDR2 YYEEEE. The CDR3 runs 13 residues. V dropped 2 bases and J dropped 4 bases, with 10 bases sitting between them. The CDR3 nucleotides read TGTGCCAGCAGCTTCTCTTTCAGTTACGAGCAGTACTTC. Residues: CASSFSFSYEQYF.

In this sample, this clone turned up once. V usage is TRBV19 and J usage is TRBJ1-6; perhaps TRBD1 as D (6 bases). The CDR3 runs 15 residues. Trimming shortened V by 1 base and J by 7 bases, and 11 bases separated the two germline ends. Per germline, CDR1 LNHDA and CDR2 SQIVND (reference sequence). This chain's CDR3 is CASSIGTASNSPLHF. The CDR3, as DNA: TGTGCCAGTAGTATAGGGACAGCCTCAAATTCACCCCTCCACTTT.

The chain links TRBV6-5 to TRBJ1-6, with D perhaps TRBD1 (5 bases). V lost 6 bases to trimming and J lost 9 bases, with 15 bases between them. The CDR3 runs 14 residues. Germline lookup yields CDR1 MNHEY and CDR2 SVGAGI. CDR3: CASSAGPTGSPLHF. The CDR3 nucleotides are TGTGCCAGCAGCGCAGGCCCCACAGGTTCACCCCTCCACTTT.

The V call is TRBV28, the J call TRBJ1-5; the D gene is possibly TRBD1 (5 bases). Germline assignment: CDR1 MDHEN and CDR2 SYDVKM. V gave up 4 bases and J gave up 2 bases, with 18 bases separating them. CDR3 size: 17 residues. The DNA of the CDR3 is TGTGCCAGCAGTTCAAAACCCTCAGGGATCGGCAATCAGCCCCAGCATTTT. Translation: CASSSKPSGIGNQPQHF.

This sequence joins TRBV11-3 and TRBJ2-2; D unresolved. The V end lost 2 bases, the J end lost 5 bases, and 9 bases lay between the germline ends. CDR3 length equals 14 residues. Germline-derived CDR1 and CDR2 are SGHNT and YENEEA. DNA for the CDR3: TGTGCCAGCAGCTTAAAAGGGATTACCGGGGAGCTGTTTTTT. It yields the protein CASSLKGITGELFF.

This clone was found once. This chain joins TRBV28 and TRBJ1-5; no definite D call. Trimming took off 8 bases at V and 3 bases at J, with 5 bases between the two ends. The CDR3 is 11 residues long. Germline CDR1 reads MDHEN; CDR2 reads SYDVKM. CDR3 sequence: CASGHNQPQHF. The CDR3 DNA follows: TGTGCCAGCGGGCACAATCAGCCCCAGCATTTT.

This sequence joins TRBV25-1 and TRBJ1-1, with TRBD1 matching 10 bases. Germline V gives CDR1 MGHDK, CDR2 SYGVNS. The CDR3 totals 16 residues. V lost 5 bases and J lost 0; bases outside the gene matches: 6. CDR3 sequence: CASSLRTGGMNTEAFF. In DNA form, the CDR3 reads TGTGCCAGCAGTCTGAGGACAGGGGGAATGAACACTGAAGCTTTCTTT.

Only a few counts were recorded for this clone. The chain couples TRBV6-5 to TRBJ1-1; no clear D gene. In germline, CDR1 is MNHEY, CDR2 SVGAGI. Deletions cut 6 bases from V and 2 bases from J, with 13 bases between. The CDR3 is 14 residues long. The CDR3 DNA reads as TGTGCCAGCAGCGCCAGGATCTTAAACACTGAAGCTTTCTTT. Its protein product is CASSARILNTEAFF.

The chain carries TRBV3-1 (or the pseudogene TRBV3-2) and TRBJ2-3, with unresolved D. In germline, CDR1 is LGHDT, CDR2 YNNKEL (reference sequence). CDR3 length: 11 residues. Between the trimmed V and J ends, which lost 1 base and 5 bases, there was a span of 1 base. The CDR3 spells CASSQGDTQYF. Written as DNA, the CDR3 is TGTGCCAGCAGCCAAGGAGATACGCAGTATTTT.

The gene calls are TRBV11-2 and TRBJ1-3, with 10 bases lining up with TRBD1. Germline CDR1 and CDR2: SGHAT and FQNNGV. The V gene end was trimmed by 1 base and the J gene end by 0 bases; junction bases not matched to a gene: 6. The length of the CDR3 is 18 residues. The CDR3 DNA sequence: TGTGCCAGCAGCTTAGGGACAGGGGGTTCCGTCTCTGGAAACACCATATATTTT. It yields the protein CASSLGTGGSVSGNTIYF.

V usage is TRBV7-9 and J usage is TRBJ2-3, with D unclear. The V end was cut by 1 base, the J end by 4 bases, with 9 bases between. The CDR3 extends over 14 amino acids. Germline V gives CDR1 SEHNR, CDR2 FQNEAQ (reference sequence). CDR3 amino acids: CASSLGVVSDTQYF. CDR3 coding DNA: TGTGCCAGCAGCTTAGGGGTGGTGTCAGATACGCAGTATTTT.

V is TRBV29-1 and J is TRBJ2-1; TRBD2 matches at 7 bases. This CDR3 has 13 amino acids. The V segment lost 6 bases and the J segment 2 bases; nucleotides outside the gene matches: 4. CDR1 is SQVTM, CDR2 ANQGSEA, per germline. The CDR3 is CSVAGPTYNEQFF. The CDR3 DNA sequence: TGCAGCGTAGCGGGGCCCACCTACAATGAGCAGTTCTTC.

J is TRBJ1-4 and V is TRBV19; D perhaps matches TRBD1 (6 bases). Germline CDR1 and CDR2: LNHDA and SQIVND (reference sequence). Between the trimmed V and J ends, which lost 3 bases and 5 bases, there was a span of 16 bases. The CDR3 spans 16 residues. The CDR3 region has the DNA TGTGCCAGTAGTATGGCCCTGTGGGACATCAATGAAAAACTGTTTTTT. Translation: CASSMALWDINEKLFF.

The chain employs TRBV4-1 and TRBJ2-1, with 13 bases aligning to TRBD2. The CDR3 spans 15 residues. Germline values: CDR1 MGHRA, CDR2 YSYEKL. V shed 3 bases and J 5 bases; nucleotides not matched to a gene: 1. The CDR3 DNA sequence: TGCGCCAGCAGCCAGGGACTAGCGGGAAACAATGAGCAGTTCTTC. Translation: CASSQGLAGNNEQFF.

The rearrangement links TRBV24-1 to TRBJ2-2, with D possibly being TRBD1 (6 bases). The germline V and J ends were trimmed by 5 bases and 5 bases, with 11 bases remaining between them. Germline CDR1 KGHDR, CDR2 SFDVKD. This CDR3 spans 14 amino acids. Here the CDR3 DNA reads TGTGCCACCAGTGTGGGGGCCAAAACCGGGGAGCTGTTTTTT. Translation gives CATSVGAKTGELFF.

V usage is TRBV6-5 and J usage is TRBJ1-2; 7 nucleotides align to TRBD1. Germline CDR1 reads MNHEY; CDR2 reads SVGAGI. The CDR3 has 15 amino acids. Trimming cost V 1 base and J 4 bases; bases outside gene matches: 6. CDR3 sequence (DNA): TGTGCCAGCAGTTACTATACAGGGGCCTCCTATGGCTACACCTTC. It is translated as CASSYYTGASYGYTF.

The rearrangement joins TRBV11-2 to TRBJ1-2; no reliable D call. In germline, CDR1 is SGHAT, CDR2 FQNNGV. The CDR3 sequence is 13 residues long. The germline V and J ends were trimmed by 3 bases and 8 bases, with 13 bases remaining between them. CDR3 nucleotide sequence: TGTGCCAGCAGCTTTGGCCCCATAGGCGGCTACACCTTC. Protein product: CASSFGPIGGYTF.